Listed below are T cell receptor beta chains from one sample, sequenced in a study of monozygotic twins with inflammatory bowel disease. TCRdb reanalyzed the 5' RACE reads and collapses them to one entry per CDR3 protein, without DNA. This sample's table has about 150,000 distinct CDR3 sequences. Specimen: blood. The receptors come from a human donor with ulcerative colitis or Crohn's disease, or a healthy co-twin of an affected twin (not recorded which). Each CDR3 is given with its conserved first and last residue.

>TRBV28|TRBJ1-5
CASSPTGRSNQPQHF
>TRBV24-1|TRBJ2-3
CATKLTGGTDTQYF
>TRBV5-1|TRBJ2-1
CASSLAGGGRALDEQFF
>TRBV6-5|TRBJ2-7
CASSYFHRSGYEQYF
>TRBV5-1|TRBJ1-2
CASSAGIYGYTF
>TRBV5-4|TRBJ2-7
CASSQTGTAREQYF
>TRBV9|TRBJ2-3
CASSVGAGPSTDTQYF
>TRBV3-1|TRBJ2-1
CASSQEVLATLEQFF
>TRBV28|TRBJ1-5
CASGGDPNQPQHF
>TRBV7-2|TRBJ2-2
CASSLGSTGELFF
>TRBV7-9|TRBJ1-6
CASSLGQGDNSPLHF
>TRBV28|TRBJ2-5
CASSPQGDETQYF
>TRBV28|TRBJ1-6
CASMASYNSPLHF
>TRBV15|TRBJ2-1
CATSRASSDNEQFF
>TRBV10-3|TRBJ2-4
CAISEGSGRARDIQYF
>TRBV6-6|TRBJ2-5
CASSYSGTLGPQYF
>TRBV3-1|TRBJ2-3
CASSLTQGAGTQYF
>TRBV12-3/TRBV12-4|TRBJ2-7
CASSFLQAYEQYF
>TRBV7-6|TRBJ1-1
CASSLWDSNTEAFF
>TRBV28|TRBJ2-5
CASRLAGETQYF
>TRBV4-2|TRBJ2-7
CASSIQASRSYEQYF
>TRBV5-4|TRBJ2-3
CASSPTSGSGTDTQYF
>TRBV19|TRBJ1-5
CASSQDSNQPQHF
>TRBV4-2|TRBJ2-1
CASSHINEQFF
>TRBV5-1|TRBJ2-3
CASSSLAGQTDTQYF
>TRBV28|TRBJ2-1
CASSFTYPTGENEQFF
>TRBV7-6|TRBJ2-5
CASSLSDRVETQYF
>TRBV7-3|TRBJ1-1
CASSLSGGGSTEAFF
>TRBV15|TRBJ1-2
CATSGDQGLPSPYGYTF
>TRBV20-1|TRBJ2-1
CSAGSGRVPNEQFF
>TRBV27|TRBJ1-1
CASSYQPGQGARTEAFF
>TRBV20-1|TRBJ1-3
CSATGEVGNTIYF
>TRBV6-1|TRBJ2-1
CASSRWTGRSYSSYNEQFF
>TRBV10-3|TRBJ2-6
CAITGSSGANVLTF
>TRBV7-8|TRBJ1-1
CASSHYRANTEAFF
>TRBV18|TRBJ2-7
CASSPTGEGYEQYF
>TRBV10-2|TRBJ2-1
CASSHTLAGRSDNEQFF
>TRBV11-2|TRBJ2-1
CASSLDRQGNEQFF
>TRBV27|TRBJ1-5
CASSFVGAQPQHF
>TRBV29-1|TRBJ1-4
CSAGAPQGTNEKLFF
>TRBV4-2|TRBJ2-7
CASSHQRESHEQYF
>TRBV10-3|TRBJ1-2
CAAQGPNYGYTF
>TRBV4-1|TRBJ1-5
CASSQAVQGVSQPQHF
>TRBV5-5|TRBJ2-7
CASSKQGQPYEQYF
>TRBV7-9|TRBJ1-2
CASSLVGFYGYTF
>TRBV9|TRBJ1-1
CASSVDPVGGPVRMNTEAFF
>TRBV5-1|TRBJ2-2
CASSPGTPNTGELFF
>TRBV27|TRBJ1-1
CASSLYPPTEAFF
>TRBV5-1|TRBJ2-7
CASGRGGAELVYEQYF
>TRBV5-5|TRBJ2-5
CASSLEAGKETQYF
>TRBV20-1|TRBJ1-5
CSASDRDGNQPQHF
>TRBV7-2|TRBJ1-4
CASSIRDRGIEKLFF
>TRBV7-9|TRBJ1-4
CASSLALSSTNEKLFF
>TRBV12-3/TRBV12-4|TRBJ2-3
CASSLDAGGPGDTQYF
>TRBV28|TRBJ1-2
CASSSPGQEDYGYTF
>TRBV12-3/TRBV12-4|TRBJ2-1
CASRTGQVSYNEQFF
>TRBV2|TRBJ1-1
CASRGQALNTEAFF
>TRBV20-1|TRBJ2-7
CSARDPLKGLAVEQYF
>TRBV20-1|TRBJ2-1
CSAPAGRREQFF
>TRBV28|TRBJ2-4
CASSSTYPRRGSGRELAKNIQYF